The 8 T cell receptor beta chains in this list originate from one sample, sequenced in a study of blood T cell repertoires in COVID-19 (TCRdb year 2020). Receptor libraries were prepared by the immunoSEQ multiplex PCR assay. This is the immuneACCESS table as TCRdb keeps it, with only in-frame sequences that have V and J called. A part of the clones is gone; compared with another copy, unresolved V genes explain less than half, and the rest is unexplained. The sample table holds tens of thousands of clones, of which 84% were seen once. The ten largest clones take up 10% to 15% of the sample. The sequencing input was peripheral blood. The receptor source for this set is a man aged 45-65 years with COVID-19, enrolled during active disease.

The chain has TRBV2 and TRBJ2-7; tentatively, D is TRBD2 (7 bases). Between the trimmed V and J ends, which lost 4 bases and 7 bases, there was a span of 11 bases. The CDR3 contains 12 residues. In germline, CDR1 is SNHLY, CDR2 FYNNEI. CDR3 protein: CASSGGGIEQYF. The CDR3 coding sequence is TGTGCCAGCAGTGGGGGGGGCATTGAGCAGTACTTC. The variable domain in full, with the rest retrieved from reference TRBV2 and TRBJ2-7, is EPEVTQTPSHQVTQMGQEVILRCVPISNHLYFYWYRQILGQKVEFLVSFYNNEISEKSEIFDDQFSVERPDGSNFTLKIRSTKLEDSAMYFCASSGGGIEQYFGPGTRLTVT.

The V call is TRBV5-1, the J call TRBJ2-5; possible D gene TRBD2, 6 bases. Germline CDR1 reads SGHRS; CDR2 reads YFSETQ. Trimming cost V 2 bases and J 1 base, with 12 bases left between them. The CDR3 length is 15 residues. CDR3 loop: CASSFSGGVQETQYF. CDR3 DNA sequence: TGCGCCAGCAGCTTCAGCGGCGGGGTCCAAGAGACCCAGTACTTC.

The chain links TRBV7-2 to TRBJ2-2, with 10 bases fitting TRBD2. The CDR3 runs 16 residues. The V and J ends lost 5 bases and 3 bases, in that order; junction bases with no gene match: 6. Looked up from germline, CDR1 is SGHTA and CDR2 is FQGNSA. The CDR3 DNA is TGTGCCAGCAGCGGAGCGGGGGGGCGGTACACCGGGGAGCTGTTTTTT. Translating gives CASSGAGGRYTGELFF.

The rearrangement links TRBV3-1 (or the pseudogene TRBV3-2) to TRBJ1-2, with D perhaps matching TRBD1 (5 bases). Germline CDR1 reads LGHDT; CDR2 reads YNNKEL (reference sequence). The CDR3 has 13 residues. The V gene lost 2 bases and the J gene lost 7 bases, with 11 bases spanning the gap. CDR3 in DNA: TGTGCCAGCAGCCAAAGCCCCAGGGCTGGCTACACCTTC. It encodes CASSQSPRAGYTF.

The V gene is TRBV4-1, the J gene TRBJ1-2, with a weak D call TRBD1 (6 bases). The CDR3 sequence is 14 residues long. Germline CDR1 reads MGHRA; CDR2 reads YSYEKL. The V and J ends lost 3 bases and 7 bases respectively, with 15 bases between them. CDR3 protein: CASSQKQGISGYTF. In DNA, the CDR3 is TGCGCCAGCAGCCAGAAACAGGGTATCTCTGGCTACACCTTC.

The genes are TRBV29-1 and TRBJ2-7; 10 positions match TRBD2. CDR1 and CDR2 (germline): SQVTM, ANQGSEA. This CDR3 comprises 16 residues. The V segment lost 6 bases and the J segment 4 bases; nucleotides outside the gene matches: 15. The CDR3 here is CSVLPGLAGVLYEQYF. In DNA form, the CDR3 reads TGCAGCGTCCTCCCGGGGCTAGCGGGGGTCTTGTACGAGCAGTACTTC.

This clone was seen a few times. The rearrangement links TRBV2 to TRBJ1-5; D possibly corresponds to TRBD1 (6 bases). This CDR3 spans 14 amino acids. The germline V and J ends were trimmed by 9 bases and 4 bases, with 16 bases remaining between them. Per the germline V gene, CDR1 is SNHLY and CDR2 is FYNNEI. The CDR3 loop is CASSGTYKNQPQHF. DNA for the CDR3: TGTGCCAGTTCCGGGACATACAAGAATCAGCCCCAGCATTTT.

The gene calls are TRBV19 and TRBJ1-6; D perhaps matches TRBD1 (6 bases). The CDR3 has 17 residues. V was trimmed by 8 bases and J by 0 bases, leaving 17 bases between them. Germline values: CDR1 LNHDA, CDR2 SQIVND (reference sequence). The CDR3 reads CASSHDRTSSYNSPLHF. The CDR3 DNA follows: TGTGCCAGTTCACACGACAGGACGAGCTCCTATAATTCACCCCTCCACTTT.